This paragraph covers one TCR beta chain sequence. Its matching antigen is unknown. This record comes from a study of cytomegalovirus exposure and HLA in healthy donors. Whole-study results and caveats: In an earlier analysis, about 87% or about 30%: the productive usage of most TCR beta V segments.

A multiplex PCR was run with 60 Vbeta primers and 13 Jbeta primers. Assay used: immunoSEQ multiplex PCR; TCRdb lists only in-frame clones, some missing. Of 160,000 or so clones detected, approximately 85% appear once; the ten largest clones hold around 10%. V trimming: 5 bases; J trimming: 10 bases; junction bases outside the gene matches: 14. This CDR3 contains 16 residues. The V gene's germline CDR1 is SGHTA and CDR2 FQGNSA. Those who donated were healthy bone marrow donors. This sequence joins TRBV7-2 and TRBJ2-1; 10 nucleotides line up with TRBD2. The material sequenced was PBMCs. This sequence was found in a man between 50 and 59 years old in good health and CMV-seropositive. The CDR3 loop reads CASSPRLSGGPREQFF. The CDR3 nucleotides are TGTGCCAGCAGCCCCCGACTTAGCGGGGGGCCGAGGGAGCAGTTCTTC. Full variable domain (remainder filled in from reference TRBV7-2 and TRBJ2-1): GAGVSQSPSNKVTEKGKDVELRCDPISGHTALYWYRQSLGQGLEFLIYFQGNSAPDKSGLPSDRFSAERTGGSVSTLTIQRTQQEDSAVYLCASSPRLSGGPREQFFGPGTRLTVL.